This T cell receptor beta chain was obtained from a study of vaccination effects on CD4 cells after COVID-19. Study findings and constraints: The study got few convalescent patients and did not collect any early post-infection timepoints. Clonal contraction was marked in infection- and vaccine-induced clones late after vaccination.

A remark on this clone: The antigen is unknown.

Clones were read by immunoSEQ multiplex PCR, and TCRdb kept only the in-frame ones, dropping some. The data hold around 24,000 clones, with around 79% observed a single time. Sequencing in the ViraFEST assay came after antigen-specific CD4+ T cells had been expanded with viral peptide pools, which were used to stimulate PBMC. Following culture for approximately ten days, CD4+ T cells were isolated. The participants, recipients of two vaccine doses, got either BNT162b2 or mRNA-1273. Each vaccine recipient was nucleocapsid antibody negative and had no prior SARS-CoV-2 infection. Peptides at roughly 9.2 ug/ml and IL-2 at around 9.3 IU/ml were added to around 2 million PBMC per well. There are 14 residues in the CDR3. Germline assignment: CDR1 SGHTA and CDR2 FQGNSA. J was trimmed by 4 bases and V by 3 bases; bases with no gene match: 4.

The sequence was collected from a human donor who received a COVID-19 vaccine. Some clones in this sample may be carry-over from other donors' samples. V is TRBV7-2 and J is TRBJ2-5; TRBD1 matches at 8 bases. The sample in question was CD4+ T cells from PBMCs cultured with SARS-CoV-2 spike peptides, obtained after COVID-19 vaccination. CDR3 protein: CASSFPDRGETQYF. In nucleotides, the CDR3 is TGTGCCAGCAGCTTCCCAGACAGGGGAGAGACCCAGTACTTC.